This T cell receptor (beta chain) was sequenced during a study of Ad26.COV2.S vaccination and SARS-CoV-2 variants. Study in general: A COV1001 Ad26.COV2.S trial-arm participant provided the sample. Recipients of Ad26.COV2.S got it intramuscularly, once or twice 56 days apart.

Stated treatment: 15 to 20 received Ad26.COV2.S at low or high dose, single or two shots; several received placebo; per-sample allocation not given. Sample collection was performed on day 63 after the first vaccine or placebo injection. Clones were sequenced by immunoSEQ multiplex PCR, and TCRdb holds only the in-frame ones, with some missing. The table has 350,000 to 500,000 clones, nearly 90% seen once. Study-level findings and limits: After vaccination, substantial breadth of spike-specific CD8+ and CD4+ responses was reported.

V was cut by 0 bases and J by 11 bases, with 13 bases left in between. The CDR3 spans 13 residues. In germline, CDR1 is SEHNR, CDR2 FQNEAQ (reference sequence). Concerning this clone itself: Its matching antigen is unknown.

V and J are TRBV7-9 and TRBJ1-2, with D tentatively TRBD1 (6 bases). The origin of this receptor is a person between 18 and 65 years old who received the Ad26.COV2.S COVID-19 vaccine or a placebo. The source was peripheral blood, collected in a trial of Ad26.COV2.S vaccine versus placebo. The CDR3 coding sequence is TGTGCCAGCAGCTTAGCGGTAGGGGGGACATACACCTTC. Translation: CASSLAVGGTYTF.